The entry below gives a single T cell receptor (beta chain) sequence along with its context. A few counts support this clonotype. Its binding antigen is unknown. No much larger clone exists at a distance of one base, and base qualities are not known. The data stem from a study of identical twins (TCRdb year 2016). Looking at the study overall: To test whether fetal clonotypes persist, the study used deep sequencing on TCR alpha and beta repertoires from monozygotic twins, unrelated adults of various ages, and cord blood. To rule out contamination, replicate twin experiments were performed at different times with different library preparation protocols. Points the paper makes about the study in general: Because the same donors could not be followed over many years, the conclusions depended on cross-sectional statistical analysis. Compared with coincidental sharing between unrelated individuals, out-of-frame TCR alpha sequences shared between twins showed an excess of sequences with low generation probability. Recombination models systematically underestimated out-of-frame TCR alpha sharing in monozygotic twins but agreed with sharing between unrelated individuals. Abundant cord blood beta clonotypes carried fewer insertions; young adult naive repertoires showed a weaker similar trend, while memory repertoires showed none. Zero-insertion analyses could be partly confounded by invariant T cells such as MAIT and iNKT, although diverse VJ usage argued against such confounding for most clonotypes. In beta out-of-frame sequences, excess twin sharing was weaker, because having fewer shared sequences lowered the signal-to-noise ratio.

The library came from 5' RACE. Sequencing used an Illumina HiSeq 2000. A universal primer binding site was introduced by template switching, and a unique molecular identifier was present in the final cDNA, enabling accurate counting of TCR cDNA molecules. Specific primers in the conserved constant-segment region were used to synthesize first-strand cDNA for the TCR alpha and beta chains. To control for contamination, every cDNA library carried two barcodes: a SMART-Mk sample barcode plus Illumina barcodes. TruSeq adapter sequences along with Illumina sample barcodes were introduced in two successive PCR steps. Sequencing of the TCR alpha and beta cDNA libraries was done on the Illumina HiSeq platform using custom primers. Concerning the study's data processing: MiGEC was used to process raw reads and extract unique molecular identifiers, and MiXCR was used to find CDR3 positions. For each individual, recombination models were inferred using an EM algorithm with the repgenHMM and IGoR tools. The analysis of shared clonotypes was done with the tcR package in R, with sharing normalized by the product of cloneset sizes. To study raw recombination free of thymic and clonal selection effects, out-of-frame nonproductive sequences were analyzed. Clones were called with MiXCR by TCRdb after fastp trimmed the public reads at Q25, and only in-frame beta chains were retained. Records with the same CDR3 protein are collapsed into one entry carrying the most frequent genes and DNA. The V and J calls reflect TCRdb's pipeline rather than the authors' work. This sample lists approximately 550,000 distinct CDR3 sequences; about 22% were detected once. Approximately 0.5% of the sample is in the top ten clones.

The V and J ends are trimmed by 6 bases and 0 bases, leaving 11 bases between them. Spanning cysteine to phenylalanine, the CDR3 consists of 14 amino acids. Of all the DNA, just the CDR3 is kept, 42 bases in frame from base 1. CDR1 and CDR2 (SNHLY, FYNNEI) derive from the germline V gene. Only healthy Caucasian donors were included. The twin cohort consisted of three pairs of female monozygotic twins, all aged roughly 18 to 30 years. Positive isolation kits from Invitrogen were used to isolate CD4+ and CD8+ T cell populations. The data were also submitted as part of a second study, on yellow fever vaccine responses in identical twins. Drawing on the second study: The T cell response to vaccination in identical twins was reported by the authors to appear partly convergent and partly personalized. The study precisely tracked vaccine-responding T cell clones in identical twins.

The rearrangement combines TRBV2 with TRBJ1-1, and the D gene may be TRBD1, 6 bases matching. Sequenced input: CD4+ T cells sorted from blood. The source is a woman aged 18-29 years in good health. The DNA is as follows: TGTGCCAGCAGCAGGGGATCAATGAACACTGAAGCTTTCTTT. It encodes CASSRGSMNTEAFF. Supplemented by the reference TRBV2 and TRBJ1-1 proteins around the CDR3, the complete variable domain is EPEVTQTPSHQVTQMGQEVILRCVPISNHLYFYWYRQILGQKVEFLVSFYNNEISEKSEIFDDQFSVERPDGSNFTLKIRSTKLEDSAMYFCASSRGSMNTEAFFGQGTRLTVV.